Reported below is one TCR beta chain. This clonotype has just a few counts. Its antigen is currently not known. Base qualities are missing; no much larger clone stands one base away. The data belong to a study of early T cells in non-severe SARS-CoV-2 infection (dated by TCRdb to the early 2020s). Describing the broader study: Bulk RNA from unsorted whole blood was used for TCR sequencing, so alpha and beta chains could not be paired. What the study reported, not specific to this receptor: Matching against VDJdb was skewed toward anti-spike CD8 responses, likely underestimated virus-specific expansions, and missed private and CD4 specificities.

A case-control design nested within a healthcare worker cohort in London, UK, was used, with weekly nasopharyngeal swab PCR tests and blood sampling performed. Healthcare workers were enrolled in the week of the UK lockdown, from 23 to 31 March 2020, and were followed every week for up to roughly 16 weeks. Receptors were amplified or captured by 5' RACE. The data were produced on a NextSeq 500. Unique molecular identifiers were attached to individual cDNA molecules in the TCR library protocol so that sequencing error and PCR bias could be corrected. Both TCR alpha and beta chains were sequenced, and tight co-correlation was observed between alpha and beta sequence abundances in each sample. Per the authors' processing: V gene, J gene and CDR3 annotation of TCR sequences was performed with Decombinator V4. TCRs were defined as expanded if a significant change between any two time points was detected under a Poisson model with p below 0.0001. Abundances of TCRs were expressed as counts per million after normalisation to the total number of TCRs sequenced in each sample. MAIT TCRs were defined by TRAV1-2 paired with TRAJ12, TRAJ20 or TRAJ33, and iNKT TCRs by TRAV10 paired with TRAJ18. A search of VDJdb, accessed on 1 November 2021, was run for TCRs annotated to CMV, EBV and SARS-CoV-2, with TCRs annotated for multiple antigens excluded. TCRdb trimmed public reads at Q25 via fastp, called clones via MiXCR and kept in-frame beta chains. When rows share a CDR3 protein, they turn into one entry using the most common DNA and genes. TCRdb, rather than the study authors, made the V and J calls. Counted in this sample were tens of thousands of distinct CDR3 sequences; 10% to 12% of them appeared once. The ten largest clones capture roughly 6% of the sample.

The germline V gene (reference sequence) yields LNHDA for CDR1 and SQIVND for CDR2. From cysteine to phenylalanine, the CDR3 is 14 amino acids long. CDR3 DNA only is kept here, 42 bases in frame from base 1. At the junction V is shortened by 7 bases and J by 3 bases, with 12 bases in between. This specimen was whole blood, taken at baseline. This receptor was taken from an adult who was a healthcare worker with PCR-confirmed SARS-CoV-2 infection or an uninfected control (not recorded which). The chain links TRBV19 with TRBJ1-4; TRBD1 is a weak D gene call, 5 bases matching. The DNA sequence is TGTGCCAGTATCGGGGACGTTTCTAATGAAAAACTGTTTTTT. This is translated as CASIGDVSNEKLFF. This CDR3, with the reference TRBV19 and TRBJ1-4 proteins standing in past its ends, gives the full variable domain DGGITQSPKYLFRKEGQNVTLSCEQNLNHDAMYWYRQDPGQGLRLIYYSQIVNDFQKGDIAEGYSVSREKKESFPLTVTSAQKNPTAFYLCASIGDVSNEKLFFGSGTQLSVL.